This T cell receptor beta chain was recorded in a study of cytomegalovirus exposure and HLA in healthy donors. General study findings and limits: TCR beta chains associated with HLA were, in a later analysis, more clonally expanded than equally common others.

Notes on this clone: The antigen is undetermined.

It was with 60 Vbeta and 13 Jbeta primers that the PCR ran. The repertoire was sequenced with immunoSEQ multiplex PCR; TCRdb's copy has only in-frame clones and lacks some. Of nearly 200,000 clones listed, roughly 76% are singletons. The junction had 9 bases not matched to a gene; V was cut back by 5 bases and J by 6 bases. This CDR3 comprises 16 residues. Germline-derived CDR1 and CDR2 are SGHTA and FQGTGA. Samples came from healthy bone marrow donors. This clonotype originated in a woman in her twenties or thirties in good health and CMV-seropositive. Source material: PBMCs. The chain uses TRBV7-3 and TRBJ2-2, with TRBD1 matching 10 bases. The CDR3 sequence is CASSPGTGATAGELFF. For the CDR3, the DNA is TGTGCCAGCAGCCCGGGGACAGGGGCTACCGCCGGGGAGCTGTTTTTT.